The 26 T cell receptor beta chains given below trace back to one sample, sequenced in a study of T cells after yellow fever vaccination. TCRdb called the 5' RACE reads again in MiXCR, with one record for every CDR3 protein. Of some 200,000 distinct CDR3 sequences detected, roughly 9.6% appear once; the ten largest clones hold about 40%. The input for sequencing was CD8+ T cells sorted from PBMCs, taken 15 days after the yellow fever booster vaccination. These receptors were obtained from a man between 18 and 29 years old who received the YFV17D yellow fever vaccine.

V gene TRBV2 combines with J gene TRBJ1-2; TRBD1 might be the D (6 bases). The CDR3 length is 14 residues. V was shortened by 5 bases and J by 2 bases, with 12 bases between the two germline ends. The germline V gene has CDR1 SNHLY and CDR2 FYNNEI. The CDR3: CASSTTGSNYGYTF. The CDR3 region has the DNA TGTGCCAGCAGTACTACAGGGTCCAACTATGGCTACACCTTC.

This chain joins TRBV7-6 and TRBJ1-3, with D hard to call. The CDR3 totals 16 residues. Germline V gene data show CDR1 as SGHVS and CDR2 as FNYEAQ. V lost 5 bases and J lost 2, with 16 bases in between. CDR3 loop: CASSKQLKAPGNTIYF. CDR3 in DNA: TGTGCCAGCAGCAAGCAACTAAAGGCCCCTGGAAACACCATATATTTT.

A few counts support this clonotype. The J gene is TRBJ1-2, the V gene TRBV20-1; 9 nucleotides match TRBD1. Germline V gene data show CDR1 as DFQATT and CDR2 as SNEGSKA (reference sequence). V dropped 6 bases and J dropped 8; count of bases not matched to a gene: 7. There are 12 residues in the CDR3. CDR3 sequence reads: CSALDRGGGYTF. Here the CDR3 DNA reads TGCAGTGCCCTGGACAGGGGTGGCGGCTACACCTTC.

To note about this clonotype: The junction and the germline gene differ at one end; a read error may be behind it. The rearrangement joins TRBV4-1 to TRBJ1-4, with unresolved D. In germline, CDR1 is MGHRA, CDR2 YSYEKL. This CDR3 has 15 amino acids. CDR3 in amino acids: CASSQDWQDNEKLFF. CDR3 DNA: TGCGCCAGCAGTCAAGACTGGCAGGATAATGAAAAACTGTTTTTT.

The table lists this clonotype with a few counts. The chain recombines TRBV4-1 with TRBJ2-2; 9 bases fit TRBD2. Losses at the gene ends were 2 bases for V and 6 bases for J; bases not matched to a gene: 7. Germline values: CDR1 MGHRA, CDR2 YSYEKL. The CDR3 totals 16 residues. CDR3: CASSQSPRGGSGELFF. CDR3 DNA: TGCGCCAGCAGCCAAAGCCCGCGGGGGGGCTCCGGGGAGCTGTTTTTT.

This clonotype was detected only once. The gene calls are TRBV7-9 and TRBJ2-7; D is ambiguous. The CDR3 contains 13 residues. The V and J ends lost 7 bases and 3 bases respectively, with 13 bases between them. Germline V gene sequence: CDR1 SEHNR, CDR2 FQNEAQ (reference sequence). Written as DNA, the CDR3 is TGTGCCAGCACCACGTCTCTACGCTACGAGCAGTACTTC. It yields the protein CASTTSLRYEQYF. Variable domain in full (rest from reference TRBV7-9 and TRBJ2-7): DTGVSQNPRHKITKRGQNVTFRCDPISEHNRLYWYRQTLGQGPEFLTYFQNEAQLEKSRLLSDRFSAERPKGSFSTLEIQRTEQGDSAMYLCASTTSLRYEQYFGPGTRLTVT.

This clonotype was observed a few times. This chain connects TRBV6-5 to TRBJ1-1; D is ambiguous. The germline V gene has CDR1 MNHEY and CDR2 SVGAGI. The CDR3 is made up of 13 amino acids. V dropped 6 bases and J dropped 1 base, with 9 bases sitting between them. The CDR3 here is CASSDGPNTEAFF. CDR3 in DNA: TGTGCCAGCAGCGACGGACCGAACACTGAAGCTTTCTTT.

This clonotype was counted between two and nine times. The chain employs TRBV6-6 and TRBJ2-7, with D possibly matching TRBD1 (5 bases). Germline values: CDR1 MNHNY, CDR2 SVGAGI (reference sequence). Between the trimmed V and J ends, which lost 10 bases and 1 base, there was a span of 14 bases. The CDR3 has 13 amino acids. The CDR3 is CATLDNPSYEQYV. Here the CDR3 DNA reads TGTGCCACCCTGGACAACCCTTCCTACGAGCAGTACGTC.

This clonotype was picked up a small number of times. The chain joins TRBV12-3 or TRBV12-4 to TRBJ2-5; no firm D call. The CDR3 loop spans 14 amino acids. V was cut by 2 bases and J by 5 bases, with 12 bases left in between. The CDR3 region is CASSLSWARETQYF. The DNA of the CDR3 is TGTGCCAGCAGTTTAAGCTGGGCTAGGGAGACCCAGTACTTC.

The chain uses TRBV4-3 and TRBJ2-1; the D gene is possibly TRBD1 (5 bases). CDR1 is LGHNA and CDR2 is YSLEER in the germline V gene. The V gene lost 1 base and the J gene lost 6 bases, with 16 bases spanning the gap. The CDR3 sequence is 16 residues long. CDR3 nucleotide sequence: TGCGCCAGCAGCCAAGTGTTGGTAGGGGTAGGCAATGAGCAGTTCTTC. Translating it yields CASSQVLVGVGNEQFF.

A few counts support this clonotype. The genes are TRBV7-6 and TRBJ1-1; 9 nucleotides align to TRBD1. The CDR3 length is 15 residues. Germline assignment: CDR1 SGHVS and CDR2 FNYEAQ. Unmatched junction bases numbered 6, after V lost 3 bases and J lost 4 bases. CDR3 loop: CASSFNRGLGTEAFF. The CDR3 coding sequence is TGTGCCAGCAGCTTTAACAGGGGGCTCGGCACTGAAGCTTTCTTT.

The CDR3 DNA is TGTGCCAGCAGATCGAGGGGGCGCGGGGATTCACCCCTCCACTTT. Amino acids: CASRSRGRGDSPLHF. This sequence joins TRBV25-1 and TRBJ1-6; 7 bases line up with TRBD1. The CDR3 is 15 residues long. The germline V gene encodes CDR1 MGHDK and CDR2 SYGVNS. Trimming removed 6 bases from V and 8 bases from J; junction bases left unmatched: 10.

Comment on this clonotype: Its ends do not fully match the called genes, so a read error is possible. The rearrangement links TRBV4-3 to TRBJ1-4, with no clear D. CDR1 is LGHNA, CDR2 YSLEER, per germline. The CDR3 runs 16 residues. CDR3 amino acids: CASCQDYWTSGEKLFF. CDR3 in DNA: TGCGCCAGCTGCCAAGATTATTGGACCTCGGGGGAAAAACTGTTTTTT.

V usage is TRBV9 and J usage is TRBJ1-6; TRBD1 matches 7 bases. Germline assignment: CDR1 SGDLS and CDR2 YYNGEE. V lost 4 bases and J lost 8; bases outside the gene matches: 6. This CDR3 is built from 14 residues. CDR3 sequence reads: CASSYRDRDSPLHF. CDR3 nucleotide sequence: TGTGCCAGCAGCTACCGGGACAGAGATTCACCCCTCCACTTT.

The J gene is TRBJ2-7, the V gene TRBV7-9, with D uncertain. The germline V and J ends were trimmed by 4 bases and 7 bases, with 11 bases remaining between them. The CDR3 runs 12 residues. The germline V gene has CDR1 SEHNR and CDR2 FQNEAQ (reference sequence). CDR3 residues: CASSSVGREQYF. CDR3 sequence (DNA): TGTGCCAGCAGCTCCGTAGGTCGGGAGCAGTACTTC.

This clonotype showed up just a few times. The rearrangement joins TRBV7-6 to TRBJ2-1; TRBD1 agrees at 11 bases. This CDR3 has 15 amino acids. V shed 4 bases and J 7 bases; nucleotides not matched to a gene: 6. CDR1 is SGHVS and CDR2 is FNYEAQ in the germline V gene. The CDR3, as DNA: TGTGCCAGCAGCTCTTCGAGGGACAGGGGGAATGAGCAGTTCTTC. It codes for CASSSSRDRGNEQFF.

The chain joins TRBV14 to TRBJ2-3; 7 nucleotides align to TRBD1. Germline loops: CDR1 SGHDN, CDR2 FVKESK. V trimming: 3 bases; J trimming: 1 base; junction bases outside the gene matches: 7. The CDR3 spans 16 residues. The CDR3 sequence is CASSQFLGQGTDTQYF. The CDR3 region has the DNA TGTGCCAGCAGCCAGTTTTTAGGACAGGGCACAGATACGCAGTATTTT.

This clonotype came up a few times. The genes are TRBV20-1 and TRBJ1-5; D not resolved. The length of the CDR3 is 12 residues. Per the germline V gene, CDR1 is DFQATT and CDR2 is SNEGSKA (reference sequence). V was shortened by 6 bases and J by 3 bases, with 9 bases between the two germline ends. The CDR3 DNA reads TGCAGTGCAAGGTTACCCAATCAGCCCCAGCATTTT. Residues: CSARLPNQPQHF.

This clonotype was seen many times. This rearrangement joins TRBV11-2 to TRBJ2-3; 8 nucleotides line up with TRBD1. Germline lookup yields CDR1 SGHAT and CDR2 FQNNGV. The J segment lost 3 bases and the V segment lost 4 bases, leaving 6 bases of the junction unmatched. The CDR3 is 15 amino acids. The CDR3 coding sequence is TGTGCCAGCAGCTCCCGGACAGGGTCTACAGATACGCAGTATTTT. Translated: CASSSRTGSTDTQYF.

The chain joins TRBV5-1 to TRBJ2-1; D remains unclear. The CDR3 is 15 amino acids. CDR1 is SGHRS and CDR2 is YFSETQ in the germline V gene. Deletions cut 2 bases from V and 8 bases from J, with 17 bases between. The CDR3 nucleotides read TGCGCCAGCAGCTTTGCTTTTCGGTCGTTGGATGAGCAGTTCTTC. Translated: CASSFAFRSLDEQFF.

This chain joins TRBV6-5 and TRBJ2-1; D is perhaps TRBD2 (5 bases). The germline V and J ends were trimmed by 0 bases and 9 bases, with 9 bases remaining between them. Looked up from germline, CDR1 is MNHEY and CDR2 is SVGAGI. This CDR3 has 13 amino acids. The CDR3 DNA is TGTGCCAGCAGTTACTCGGGGAGTGGTGAGCAGTTCTTC. Translation: CASSYSGSGEQFF.

There are a few counts of this clonotype. The CDR3 DNA is TGTGCCAGCAGTGTGTTTCAGGGATTTGAAAATGAGCAGTTCTTC. This encodes CASSVFQGFENEQFF. The chain is built from TRBV12-3 or TRBV12-4 and TRBJ2-1, with D possibly being TRBD1 (5 bases). Trimming removed 5 bases from V and 7 bases from J, with 18 bases in between. The CDR3 sequence is 15 residues long.

This clonotype was picked up a small number of times. The V gene is TRBV29-1, the J gene TRBJ2-3; D remains ambiguous. V lost 8 bases, J lost 0 bases, and 18 bases lay in between. Germline V gene lookup returns CDR1 SQVTM and CDR2 ANQGSEA. CDR3 size: 15 residues. The CDR3 reads CSLQLDGPSTDTQYF. As DNA, the CDR3 is TGCAGCCTTCAATTAGACGGCCCTAGCACAGATACGCAGTATTTT.

In this sample, this clonotype turned up a few times. V is TRBV4-2 and J is TRBJ2-5; unclear D gene. The CDR3 covers 15 residues. In germline, CDR1 is LGHNA, CDR2 YNFKEQ. The V gene lost 3 bases and the J gene lost 2 bases, with 13 bases spanning the gap. In nucleotides, the CDR3 is TGTGCCAGCAGCCACCCCGCTCGCGCACAAGAGACCCAGTACTTC. As protein: CASSHPARAQETQYF.

This rearrangement joins TRBV10-3 to TRBJ2-2, with 10 bases that match TRBD2. The CDR3 has 17 residues. Looked up from germline, CDR1 is ENHRY and CDR2 is SYGVKD. V lost 0 bases and J lost 5; bases outside the gene matches: 6. CDR3 coding DNA: TGTGCCATCAGTGAGTCTGGTCTAGCGGGGGTGACCGGGGAGCTGTTTTTT. Its protein product is CAISESGLAGVTGELFF.

This clonotype showed up many times. The gene calls are TRBV29-1 and TRBJ1-1; perhaps TRBD1 as D (5 bases). V gave up 6 bases and J gave up 3 bases, with 11 bases separating them. Per germline, CDR1 SQVTM and CDR2 ANQGSEA. The CDR3 contains 12 residues. Here the CDR3 DNA reads TGCAGCGTGGGGAGGGGAGACACTGAAGCTTTCTTT. Protein: CSVGRGDTEAFF.